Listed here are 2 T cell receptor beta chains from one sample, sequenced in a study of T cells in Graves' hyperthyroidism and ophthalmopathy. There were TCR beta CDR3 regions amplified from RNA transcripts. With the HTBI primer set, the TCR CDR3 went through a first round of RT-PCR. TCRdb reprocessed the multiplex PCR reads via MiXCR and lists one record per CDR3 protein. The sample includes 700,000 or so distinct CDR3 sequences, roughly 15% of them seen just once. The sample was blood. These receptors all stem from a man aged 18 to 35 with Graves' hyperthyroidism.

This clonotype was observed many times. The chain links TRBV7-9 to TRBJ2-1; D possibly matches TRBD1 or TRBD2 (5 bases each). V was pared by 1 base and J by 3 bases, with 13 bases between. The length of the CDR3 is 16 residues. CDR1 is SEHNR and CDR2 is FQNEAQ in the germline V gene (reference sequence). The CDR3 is CASSLDRGQGYNEQFF. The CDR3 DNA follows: TGTGCCAGCAGCTTAGATCGGGGCCAGGGCTACAATGAGCAGTTCTTC.

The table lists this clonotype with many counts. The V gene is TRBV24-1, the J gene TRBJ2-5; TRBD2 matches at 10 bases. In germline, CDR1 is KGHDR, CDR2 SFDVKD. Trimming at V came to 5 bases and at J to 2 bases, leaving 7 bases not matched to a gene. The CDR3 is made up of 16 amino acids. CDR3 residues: CATSAGSGRPQETQYF. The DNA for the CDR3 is TGTGCCACCAGTGCCGGTAGCGGGAGGCCACAAGAGACCCAGTACTTC.